The entry below gives a single T cell receptor beta chain sequence along with its context. This specimen belongs to a study of blood T cell repertoires in COVID-19. Study information: Italy, Spain and the United States were the sources of the convalescent and acute COVID-19 samples. PBMCs, B-cell-depleted T cells, or T cells provided the cDNA or gDNA that made up the material.

Germline CDR1 and CDR2: LGHNT and FRNRAP. The V segment lost 7 bases and the J segment 2 bases; nucleotides outside the gene matches: 7. The CDR3 contains 14 residues. Generated by immunoSEQ multiplex PCR, the TCRdb table keeps only in-frame clones and is missing some. This sample has 150,000 to 200,000 clones; 80% to 90% occur once, and the top ten carry under 13%. Sequencing was performed on peripheral blood. This sequence was found in a human donor in a cohort sampled during active COVID-19. This chain links TRBV12-5 with TRBJ2-7; 8 bases agree with TRBD1. The CDR3 DNA is TGTGCTAGTGTCCCGACAGGGGCCCCCTACGAGCAGTACTTC. It codes for CASVPTGAPYEQYF.